The 25 T cell receptor beta chains presented below share a single source sample, sequenced in a study of identical twins. MiXCR, run by TCRdb on the 5' RACE reads, gives a single entry per CDR3 protein. The sample records approximately 500,000 distinct CDR3 sequences, 20% to 25% being singletons. These same records also appear under a second study, on T cells expressing NK-cell markers.

The sample consisted of CD4+ T cells sorted from blood. The origin of the receptors is a woman younger than 35 in good health.

The chain carries TRBV6-1 and TRBJ2-3; D is possibly TRBD2 (5 bases). Germline loops: CDR1 MNHNS, CDR2 SASEGT. Trimming removed 2 bases at V and 0 bases at J, with 12 bases between. The CDR3 covers 16 residues. CDR3: CASSERVGISTDTQYF. The CDR3, as DNA: TGTGCCAGCAGTGAAAGGGTCGGGATCAGCACAGATACGCAGTATTTT.

In this sample, this clonotype turned up a few times. The rearrangement joins TRBV29-1 to TRBJ1-1, with 8 bases identical to TRBD1. V shed 8 bases and J 5 bases; nucleotides not matched to a gene: 4. CDR3 length: 11 amino acids. Looked up from germline, CDR1 is SQVTM and CDR2 is ANQGSEA. CDR3 protein: CSTRTGTEAFF. In DNA form, the CDR3 reads TGCAGCACCCGGACAGGGACTGAAGCTTTCTTT.

V is TRBV3-1 and J is TRBJ2-5, with 7 bases aligning to TRBD2. Germline CDR1 and CDR2: LGHDT and YNNKEL (reference sequence). J lost 5 bases, V lost 3 bases, and 6 bases had no gene match. CDR3 length equals 14 residues. CDR3 residues: CASSQRTSRETQYF. CDR3 bases: TGTGCCAGCAGCCAGCGGACTAGTAGGGAGACCCAGTACTTC.

The V call is TRBV29-1, the J call TRBJ2-3; D might be TRBD1 (6 bases). The CDR3 extends over 13 amino acids. CDR1 and CDR2 (germline): SQVTM, ANQGSEA. Trimming shortened V by 5 bases and J by 1 base, and 10 bases separated the two germline ends. The CDR3 protein is CSVNNRGTDTQYF. Here the CDR3 DNA reads TGCAGCGTTAACAACAGGGGCACAGATACGCAGTATTTT.

Note on this clonotype: At one end the junction does not follow the germline gene, possibly because of a read error. The V gene is TRBV5-1, the J gene TRBJ1-4; D is ambiguous. CDR1 is SGHRS and CDR2 is YFSETQ in the germline V gene. This CDR3 has 14 amino acids. CDR3 sequence (DNA): TGCGCCAGCAGCCTTGGAGGCTCTAAGGAAAAACTGTTTTTT. Its translation: CASSLGGSKEKLFF.

V is TRBV11-2 and J is TRBJ1-6, with a weak D call TRBD1 (6 bases). The germline gives CDR1 SGHAT, CDR2 FQNNGV. V was trimmed by 2 bases and J by 4 bases, leaving 9 bases between them. The CDR3 sequence is 15 residues long. The CDR3 sequence is CASSLSRGYNSPLHF. The CDR3 nucleotides are TGTGCCAGCAGCTTAAGCAGGGGTTATAATTCACCCCTCCACTTT.

The V and J genes are TRBV3-1 and TRBJ2-7, with unresolved D. This CDR3 has 13 amino acids. CDR1 and CDR2 (germline): LGHDT, YNNKEL (reference sequence). The V gene lost 2 bases and the J gene lost 3 bases, with 8 bases spanning the gap. For the CDR3, the DNA is TGTGCCAGCAGCCAATCCGACCTCTACGAGCAGTACTTC. This gives the protein CASSQSDLYEQYF.

This clonotype showed up just once. One junction end does not reproduce the germline sequence, and a read error may be involved. The J gene is TRBJ1-1, the V gene TRBV5-1, with D hard to call. Germline V gives CDR1 SGHRS, CDR2 YFSETQ. CDR3 length: 13 amino acids. The chain's CDR3 is CASSSWMNTEALF. In DNA form, the CDR3 reads TGCGCCAGCAGCTCTTGGATGAACACTGAAGCTTTGTTT.

This clonotype was counted a few times. One junction end does not reproduce the germline sequence, and a read error may be involved. The CDR3 sequence is CSAHLSGVAHF. CDR3 nucleotide sequence: TGCAGTGCTCACCTTAGCGGGGTCGCACACTTC. V is TRBV20-1 and J is TRBJ2-7, with 8 nucleotides matching TRBD2. The germline CDR1 and CDR2 sequences are DFQATT and SNEGSKA (reference sequence). The CDR3 is made up of 11 amino acids.

DNA for the CDR3: TGTGCCAGCAGTTTCGGTTTCGTTATGAACACTGAAGCTTTCTTT. Translating gives CASSFGFVMNTEAFF. The rearrangement uses TRBV12-3 or TRBV12-4 and TRBJ1-1; no firm D call. V lost 3 bases and J lost 0, with 11 bases in between. CDR3 length equals 15 residues.

The rearrangement joins TRBV5-1 to TRBJ2-1; D is perhaps TRBD1 or TRBD2 (5 bases each). The CDR3 sequence is 13 residues long. Germline V CDR1 and CDR2: SGHRS, YFSETQ. The ends were cut back, 6 bases at V and 10 bases at J, with 17 bases in the middle. The CDR3 nucleotides read TGCGCCAGCACTCGAGGGGAATCAAGGGAGCAGTTCTTC. Protein sequence: CASTRGESREQFF. The variable domain in full, with the rest retrieved from reference TRBV5-1 and TRBJ2-1, is KAGVTQTPRYLIKTRGQQVTLSCSPISGHRSVSWYQQTPGQGLQFLFEYFSETQRNKGNFPGRFSGRQFSNSRSEMNVSTLELGDSALYLCASTRGESREQFFGPGTRLTVL.

This rearrangement joins TRBV2 to TRBJ1-5, with a possible D match to TRBD1 (6 bases). The CDR3 sequence is 16 residues long. Trimming cost V 4 bases and J 7 bases, with 20 bases left between them. The V gene's germline CDR1 is SNHLY and CDR2 FYNNEI. This CDR3 is CASSGSRDIAVQPQHF. CDR3 in DNA: TGTGCCAGCAGTGGGAGCCGGGACATTGCAGTGCAGCCCCAGCATTTT.

There are a few counts of this clonotype. The V gene is TRBV7-3, the J gene TRBJ1-2; weak D call: TRBD1 (6 bases). The V end was cut by 0 bases, the J end by 4 bases, with 12 bases between. CDR1 is SGHTA and CDR2 is FQGTGA in the germline V gene. The CDR3 has 15 amino acids. This chain's CDR3 is CASSLTGGRSYGYTF. The CDR3 DNA is TGTGCCAGCAGCTTAACGGGGGGCAGGAGCTATGGCTACACCTTC. The full variable domain, with the rest looked up from reference TRBV7-3 and TRBJ1-2, is GAGVSQTPSNKVTEKGKYVELRCDPISGHTALYWYRQSLGQGPEFLIYFQGTGAADDSGLPNDRFFAVRPEGSVSTLKIQRTERGDSAVYLCASSLTGGRSYGYTFGSGTRLTVV.

This clonotype was counted between two and nine times. This CDR3 reads CASSYRGGLTDTQYF. The DNA for the CDR3 is TGTGCCAGCAGCTACCGAGGTGGACTCACAGATACGCAGTATTTT. The V and J genes are TRBV6-5 and TRBJ2-3, with D maybe TRBD2 (5 bases). CDR3 length: 15 residues. The ends were cut back, 6 bases at V and 2 bases at J, with 15 bases in the middle. The germline gives CDR1 MNHEY, CDR2 SVGAGI.

A single count supports this clonotype. The rearrangement links TRBV29-1 to TRBJ2-4, with D possibly matching TRBD2 (6 bases). Germline V gene lookup returns CDR1 SQVTM and CDR2 ANQGSEA. Trimming pared 7 bases from V and 1 base from J, leaving 17 bases between. This CDR3 is built from 15 residues. CDR3 loop: CSATQPLAAKNIQYF. The CDR3 DNA reads TGCAGCGCGACACAACCTCTAGCGGCCAAAAACATTCAGTACTTC. Together with reference TRBV29-1 and TRBJ2-4, the CDR3 gives the full variable domain: SAVISQKPSRDICQRGTSLTIQCQVDSQVTMMFWYRQQPGQSLTLIATANQGSEATYESGFVIDKFPISRPNLTFSTLTVSNMSPEDSSIYLCSATQPLAAKNIQYFGAGTRLSVL.

This clonotype showed up just a few times. The chain employs TRBV6-5 and TRBJ2-3; TRBD2 matches 13 bases. The V and J ends lost 2 bases and 5 bases, in that order; junction bases with no gene match: 4. The CDR3 sequence is 16 residues long. The V gene's germline CDR1 is MNHEY and CDR2 SVGAGI. The CDR3 DNA reads as TGTGCCAGCAGTTACACTAGCGGGGGGGCCGGAGATACGCAGTATTTT. Translation: CASSYTSGGAGDTQYF.

The rearrangement links TRBV7-9 to TRBJ2-1; TRBD2 agrees at 10 bases. From germline, CDR1 is SEHNR and CDR2 FQNEAQ (reference sequence). CDR3 length equals 15 residues. With 2 bases clipped from V and 8 bases from J, the junction kept 6 bases outside the gene matches. The CDR3 is CASSLLAGVSDEQFF. The CDR3 nucleotides read TGTGCCAGCAGCTTACTAGCGGGAGTTTCGGATGAGCAGTTCTTC. Together with reference TRBV7-9 and TRBJ2-1, the CDR3 gives the full variable domain: DTGVSQNPRHKITKRGQNVTFRCDPISEHNRLYWYRQTLGQGPEFLTYFQNEAQLEKSRLLSDRFSAERPKGSFSTLEIQRTEQGDSAMYLCASSLLAGVSDEQFFGPGTRLTVL.

The table lists this clonotype with a few counts. The chain links TRBV6-1 to TRBJ1-2; 8 nucleotides align to TRBD1. CDR3 length: 13 residues. With V trimmed by 7 bases and J by 6 bases, 7 bases remained unmatched. Germline-derived CDR1 and CDR2 are MNHNS and SASEGT. The CDR3 DNA reads TGTGCCAGCATCAAGCAGGGGGCCGATGGCTACACCTTC. Amino acid sequence: CASIKQGADGYTF.

This clonotype was recorded at least ten times. The V and J genes are TRBV6-5 and TRBJ2-7; 7 bases match TRBD2. V was clipped by 4 bases and J by 2 bases; unmatched bases: 5. Germline lookup yields CDR1 MNHEY and CDR2 SVGAGI. The CDR3 length is 14 residues. The CDR3 spells CASSLEGGPYEQYF. In DNA, the CDR3 is TGTGCCAGCAGTTTGGAGGGAGGGCCCTACGAGCAGTACTTC.

The rearrangement uses TRBV20-1 and TRBJ2-3; 8 nucleotides line up with TRBD2. Unmatched junction bases numbered 2, after V lost 3 bases and J lost 6 bases. The CDR3 is 12 amino acids. Germline loops: CDR1 DFQATT, CDR2 SNEGSKA (reference sequence). Written as DNA, the CDR3 is TGCAGTGCTAGCCGGGAGGGGGATACGCAGTATTTT. Amino acid sequence: CSASREGDTQYF.

This CDR3 reads CASSWGRSVGDNEQFF. The CDR3 DNA is TGTGCCAGCAGCTGGGGGCGGTCGGTGGGGGACAATGAGCAGTTCTTC. The chain is built from TRBV7-2 and TRBJ2-1; possible D gene TRBD1, 6 bases. Trimming took off 4 bases at V and 5 bases at J, with 18 bases between the two ends. The CDR3 length is 16 residues. Germline-derived CDR1 and CDR2 are SGHTA and FQGNSA.

This clonotype was seen a few times. The chain links TRBV20-1 to TRBJ2-1; 8 bases match TRBD2. V lost 3 bases to trimming and J lost 5 bases; unmatched junction nucleotides: 9. This CDR3 has 15 residues. CDR1 DFQATT and CDR2 SNEGSKA come from the germline V gene (reference sequence). The CDR3 reads CSASWSGSANNEQFF. CDR3 bases: TGCAGTGCTAGCTGGAGCGGGAGCGCTAACAATGAGCAGTTCTTC.

This clonotype was seen just once. This chain links TRBV20-1 with TRBJ1-2, with D perhaps matching TRBD1 (5 bases). The V and J ends lost 3 bases and 3 bases respectively, with 8 bases between them. In germline, CDR1 is DFQATT, CDR2 SNEGSKA (reference sequence). The CDR3 covers 12 residues. The CDR3 DNA reads TGCAGTGCTAGGTTGGGGGACTATGGCTACACCTTC. It translates to CSARLGDYGYTF.

For the CDR3, the DNA is TGCGCCAGCAGCCCACACGGGACAGGTTCTTCCTACGAGCAGTACTTC. Translating it yields CASSPHGTGSSYEQYF. This chain links TRBV4-1 with TRBJ2-7; 8 positions agree with TRBD1. This CDR3 has 16 residues. V trimming: 4 bases; J trimming: 1 base; junction bases outside the gene matches: 9. The germline CDR1 and CDR2 sequences are MGHRA and YSYEKL.

This clonotype occurred many times. This rearrangement joins TRBV5-1 to TRBJ1-1; D remains unclear. This CDR3 comprises 14 residues. Germline-derived CDR1 and CDR2 are SGHRS and YFSETQ. Deletions cut 0 bases from V and 1 base from J, with 7 bases between. CDR3 sequence reads: CASSLGLGNTEAFF. CDR3 coding DNA: TGCGCCAGCAGCTTGGGTTTGGGGAACACTGAAGCTTTCTTT.